This T cell receptor beta chain was sequenced during a study of T cell responses to AZD1222 COVID-19 vaccine. Study-level points and caveats: It was only 6 or 7 AZD1222 recipients who were seropositive at baseline. The study reported that nearly half of spike-specific TCRs target unmutated variant regions.

The J segment lost 4 bases and the V segment lost 4 bases, leaving 3 bases of the junction unmatched. The CDR3 is 14 residues long. CDR1 KGHSH and CDR2 LQKENI come from the germline V gene. TCRdb's table, derived via immunoSEQ multiplex PCR, lists solely in-frame clones and lacks some. The data hold 70,000 to 95,000 clones, with about nine tenths observed a single time. Both about-4-week and about-12-week second-dose recipients were combined. As for this clone: As yet, its antigen is unknown.

The J gene is TRBJ1-1, the V gene TRBV18; 10 nucleotides align to TRBD1. This receptor was obtained from an adult who received the AZD1222 COVID-19 vaccine. The sequences come from peripheral blood, collected 28 days after the second AZD1222 dose. The CDR3 loop is CASSHWDRGTEAFF. The CDR3 DNA is TGTGCCAGCTCACACTGGGACAGGGGCACTGAAGCTTTCTTT.